Following are 3 T cell receptor beta chains from one sample sequenced in a study of early T cells in non-severe SARS-CoV-2 infection. TCRdb reprocessed the 5' RACE reads via MiXCR and lists one record per CDR3 protein. The sample holds tens of thousands of distinct CDR3 sequences, less than 8.5% seen once. Sequenced input: whole blood. The receptors come from an adult who was a healthcare worker with PCR-confirmed SARS-CoV-2 infection or an uninfected control (not recorded which).

The table lists this clonotype with many counts. The rearrangement joins TRBV28 to TRBJ2-7; TRBD2 aligns across 9 bases. The CDR3 totals 15 residues. J lost 1 base, V lost 6 bases, and 7 bases had no gene match. Germline values: CDR1 MDHEN, CDR2 SYDVKM. The CDR3 bases are TGTGCCAGCAGCCTTCAGCGGGGGGTGTCCTACGAGCAGTACTTC. Its protein is CASSLQRGVSYEQYF. Filled out from reference TRBV28 and TRBJ2-7, the complete variable domain reads DVKVTQSSRYLVKRTGEKVFLECVQDMDHENMFWYRQDPGLGLRLIYFSYDVKMKEKGDIPEGYSVSREKKERFSLILESASTNQTSMYLCASSLQRGVSYEQYFGPGTRLTVT.

This clonotype occurred many times. J is TRBJ2-3 and V is TRBV27; D remains ambiguous. The CDR3 spans 11 residues. The ends were cut back, 11 bases at V and 0 bases at J, with 6 bases in the middle. CDR1 and CDR2 from the germline V gene are MNHEY and SMNVEV (reference sequence). DNA for the CDR3: TGTGCCTCCGCTAGCACAGATACGCAGTATTTT. Encoded protein: CASASTDTQYF.

Ten or more counts support this clonotype. V gene TRBV10-3 combines with J gene TRBJ2-7, with 10 bases lining up with TRBD2. Trimming cost V 10 bases and J 5 bases; bases outside gene matches: 8. The CDR3 is 13 amino acids. Germline V lookup: CDR1 ENHRY, CDR2 SYGVKD. CDR3 bases: TGTGCCACCCGTCCTAGCGGGGGCCACGAGCAGTACTTC. It is translated as CATRPSGGHEQYF.